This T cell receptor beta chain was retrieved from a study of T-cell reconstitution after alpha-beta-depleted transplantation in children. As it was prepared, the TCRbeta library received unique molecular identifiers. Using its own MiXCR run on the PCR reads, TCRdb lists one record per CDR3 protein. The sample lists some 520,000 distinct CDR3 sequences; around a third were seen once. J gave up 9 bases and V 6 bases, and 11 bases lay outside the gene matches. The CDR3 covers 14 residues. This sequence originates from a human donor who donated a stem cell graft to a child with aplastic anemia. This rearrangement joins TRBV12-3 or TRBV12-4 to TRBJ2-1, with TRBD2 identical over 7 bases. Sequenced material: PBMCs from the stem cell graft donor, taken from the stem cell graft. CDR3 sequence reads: CASSFSTSVGEQFF. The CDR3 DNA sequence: TGTGCCAGCAGCTTCTCTACTAGCGTTGGTGAGCAGTTCTTC.